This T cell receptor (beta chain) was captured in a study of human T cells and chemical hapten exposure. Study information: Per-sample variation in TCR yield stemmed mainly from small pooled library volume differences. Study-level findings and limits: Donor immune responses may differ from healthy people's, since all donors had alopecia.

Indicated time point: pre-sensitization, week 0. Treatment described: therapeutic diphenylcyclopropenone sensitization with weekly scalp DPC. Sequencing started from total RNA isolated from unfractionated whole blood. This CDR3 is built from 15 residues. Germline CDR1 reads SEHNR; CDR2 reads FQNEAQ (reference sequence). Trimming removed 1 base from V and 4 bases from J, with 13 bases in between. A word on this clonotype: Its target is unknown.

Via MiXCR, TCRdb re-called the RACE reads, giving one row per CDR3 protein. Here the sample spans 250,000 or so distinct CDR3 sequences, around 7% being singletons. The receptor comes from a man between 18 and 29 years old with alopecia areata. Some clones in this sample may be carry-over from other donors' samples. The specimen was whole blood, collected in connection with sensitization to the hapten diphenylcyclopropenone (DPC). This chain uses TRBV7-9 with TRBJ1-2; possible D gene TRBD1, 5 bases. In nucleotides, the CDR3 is TGTGCCAGCAGCTTAGATAAGGGGAGTACCTATGGCTACACCTTC. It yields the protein CASSLDKGSTYGYTF.